This note documents a single T cell receptor beta chain sequence. Trimming cost V 6 bases and J 8 bases; bases outside gene matches: 9. CDR1 and CDR2 (germline): MNHEY, SVGAGI. The CDR3 covers 15 residues. This sample is part of a study of blood T cell repertoires in COVID-19. The wider study: The cDNA or gDNA used as material had been derived from T cells, B-cell-depleted T cells, or PBMCs.

Profiled with immunoSEQ multiplex PCR; TCRdb holds only in-frame clones, not every one. The sample has tens of thousands of clones, 88% seen once; the top ten hold approximately 4.8%. The rearrangement links TRBV6-5 to TRBJ2-1; 11 bases fit TRBD2. Sequencing used peripheral blood. The TCR was taken from a woman older than 75 with active COVID-19. For the CDR3, the DNA is TGTGCCAGCAGCAGAAAAGCGGGACTAGCGGATGAGCAGTTCTTC. This translates into CASSRKAGLADEQFF.